Listed below are T cell receptor beta chains from one sample, sequenced in a study of shared clonotypes between healthy human individuals. Repertoires were generated with immunoSEQ multiplex PCR, while TCRdb's copy carries only in-frame clones and drops some. The sample has a few million clones; approximately 92% are singletons. Source material: naive CD8+ T cells from PBMCs. The receptors stem from a man aged 18 to 29 in good health. Some clones in this sample may be carry-over from other donors' samples. The CDR3 runs from the conserved cysteine through the conserved F or W. Each record gives: J gene, V gene, D gene, CDR3 length, clone size, CDR3 protein, CDR3 DNA. D genes are given only for firm matches. Some rows mark clone size as missing; the rest say once, few, many or name a class of expanded clone.

J gene: TRBJ1-4
V gene: TRBV29-1
D gene: .
CDR3 length: 13
clone size: few
CDR3 protein: CSVASRTDGKLFF
CDR3 DNA: TGCAGCGTTGCATCCCGAACTGACGGAAAACTGTTTTTT

J gene: TRBJ2-5
V gene: TRBV10-2
D gene: TRBD1
CDR3 length: 13
clone size: .
CDR3 protein: CASRGTGEETQYF
CDR3 DNA: TGCGCCAGCAGGGGGACAGGGGAAGAGACCCAGTACTTC

J gene: TRBJ2-1
V gene: TRBV7-6
D gene: TRBD1
CDR3 length: 14
clone size: .
CDR3 protein: CASSWTGLPNEQFF
CDR3 DNA: TGTGCCAGCAGCTGGACAGGACTCCCCAATGAGCAGTTCTTC

J gene: TRBJ2-7
V gene: TRBV9
D gene: TRBD1
CDR3 length: 14
clone size: .
CDR3 protein: CASTVGDRAHEQYF
CDR3 DNA: TGTGCCAGCACAGTGGGGGACAGGGCCCACGAGCAGTACTTC

J gene: TRBJ2-7
V gene: TRBV28
D gene: TRBD1
CDR3 length: 16
clone size: .
CDR3 protein: CATRAPLRTGYYEQYF
CDR3 DNA: TGTGCCACGCGCGCCCCCCTCCGGACAGGGTACTACGAGCAGTACTTC

J gene: TRBJ1-3
V gene: TRBV5-8
D gene: TRBD1
CDR3 length: 14
clone size: .
CDR3 protein: CASSIRDRGNTIYF
CDR3 DNA: TGTGCCAGCAGCATCCGGGACAGAGGAAACACCATATATTTT

J gene: TRBJ2-1
V gene: TRBV7-8
D gene: TRBD1
CDR3 length: 16
clone size: .
CDR3 protein: CASSLLGQGLLHEQFF
CDR3 DNA: TGTGCCAGCAGCTTATTGGGACAGGGTCTTCTCCATGAGCAGTTCTTC

J gene: TRBJ1-1
V gene: TRBV7-9
D gene: .
CDR3 length: 17
clone size: .
CDR3 protein: CASSPHRKGPANTEAFF
CDR3 DNA: TGTGCCAGCAGCCCACATAGAAAGGGGCCTGCGAACACTGAAGCTTTCTTT

J gene: TRBJ2-1
V gene: TRBV9
D gene: .
CDR3 length: 16
clone size: .
CDR3 protein: CASSVVGRGLYNEQFF
CDR3 DNA: TGTGCCAGCAGCGTAGTAGGGCGCGGACTGTACAATGAGCAGTTCTTC

J gene: TRBJ1-4
V gene: TRBV7-2
D gene: .
CDR3 length: 15
clone size: .
CDR3 protein: CASSLHGNVGEKLFF
CDR3 DNA: TGTGCCAGCAGCTTGCACGGGAACGTCGGAGAAAAACTGTTTTTT

J gene: TRBJ1-5
V gene: TRBV15
D gene: .
CDR3 length: 15
clone size: .
CDR3 protein: CATSAGRTVNQPQHF
CDR3 DNA: TGTGCCACCAGCGCAGGGCGGACGGTAAATCAGCCCCAGCATTTT

J gene: TRBJ1-2
V gene: TRBV7-9
D gene: TRBD1
CDR3 length: 14
clone size: .
CDR3 protein: CASSSAGTGQGYTF
CDR3 DNA: TGTGCCAGCAGCTCAGCCGGGACAGGACAAGGCTACACCTTC

J gene: TRBJ2-2
V gene: TRBV6-5
D gene: TRBD1
CDR3 length: 14
clone size: .
CDR3 protein: CASTVGQGTGELFF
CDR3 DNA: TGTGCCAGCACCGTTGGACAGGGAACCGGGGAGCTGTTTTTT

J gene: TRBJ1-6
V gene: TRBV11-2
D gene: TRBD1
CDR3 length: 16
clone size: .
CDR3 protein: CASSSPDRRQVSPLHF
CDR3 DNA: TGTGCCAGCAGCTCGCCGGACAGGCGGCAAGTTTCACCCCTCCACTTT

J gene: TRBJ1-1
V gene: TRBV6-6
D gene: .
CDR3 length: 12
clone size: .
CDR3 protein: CASSYSRDEAFF
CDR3 DNA: TGTGCCAGCAGTTACTCTAGGGATGAAGCTTTCTTT

J gene: TRBJ2-7
V gene: TRBV27
D gene: TRBD1
CDR3 length: 13
clone size: .
CDR3 protein: CASRGTGSHEQYF
CDR3 DNA: TGTGCCAGCAGGGGGACAGGGTCCCACGAGCAGTACTTC

J gene: TRBJ1-2
V gene: TRBV11-2
D gene: .
CDR3 length: 15
clone size: .
CDR3 protein: CASSLDWGAGYGYTF
CDR3 DNA: TGTGCCAGCAGCTTAGATTGGGGGGCCGGGTATGGCTACACCTTC

J gene: TRBJ1-5
V gene: TRBV4-1
D gene: .
CDR3 length: 15
clone size: few
CDR3 protein: CASSQVTGWEQPQHF
CDR3 DNA: TGCGCCAGCAGCCAAGTTACGGGGTGGGAGCAGCCCCAGCATTTT

J gene: TRBJ1-5
V gene: TRBV19
D gene: .
CDR3 length: 13
clone size: .
CDR3 protein: CASAVNGNQPQHF
CDR3 DNA: TGTGCCAGCGCGGTGAACGGCAATCAGCCCCAGCATTTT

J gene: TRBJ2-1
V gene: TRBV11-2
D gene: TRBD2
CDR3 length: 18
clone size: .
CDR3 protein: CASSLHSSGQSSYNEQFF
CDR3 DNA: TGTGCCAGCAGCTTACATTCTAGCGGGCAGAGCTCCTACAATGAGCAGTTCTTC

J gene: TRBJ2-1
V gene: TRBV27
D gene: TRBD1
CDR3 length: 17
clone size: once
CDR3 protein: CASSPGGTGGFLDEQFF
CDR3 DNA: TGTGCCAGCAGCCCCGGGGGAACAGGGGGATTTTTGGATGAGCAGTTCTTC

J gene: TRBJ1-2
V gene: TRBV19
D gene: .
CDR3 length: 14
clone size: .
CDR3 protein: CASRIPRPNYGYTF
CDR3 DNA: TGTGCCAGCAGGATCCCCAGACCTAACTATGGCTACACCTTC

J gene: TRBJ2-1
V gene: TRBV27
D gene: TRBD2
CDR3 length: 15
clone size: .
CDR3 protein: CASSLTSGRANEQFF
CDR3 DNA: TGTGCCAGCAGTCTAACTAGCGGGAGGGCCAATGAGCAGTTCTTC

J gene: TRBJ1-1
V gene: TRBV27
D gene: TRBD1
CDR3 length: 17
clone size: .
CDR3 protein: CASSPLRDRGRNTEAFF
CDR3 DNA: TGTGCCAGCAGCCCGTTGCGGGACAGGGGACGGAACACTGAAGCTTTCTTT

J gene: TRBJ2-6
V gene: TRBV2
D gene: TRBD1
CDR3 length: 18
clone size: .
CDR3 protein: CASRVRDREFSGANVLTF
CDR3 DNA: TGTGCCAGCAGAGTCCGGGACAGGGAGTTCTCTGGGGCCAACGTCCTGACTTTC

J gene: TRBJ1-1
V gene: TRBV29-1
D gene: .
CDR3 length: 13
clone size: .
CDR3 protein: CSVGPYSGTEAFF
CDR3 DNA: TGCAGCGTTGGACCGTACTCGGGCACTGAAGCTTTCTTT

J gene: TRBJ2-3
V gene: TRBV10-3
D gene: .
CDR3 length: 14
clone size: .
CDR3 protein: CAIAERLSTDTQYF
CDR3 DNA: TGTGCCATCGCCGAGCGGCTTAGCACAGATACGCAGTATTTT

J gene: TRBJ2-2
V gene: TRBV7-8
D gene: TRBD2
CDR3 length: 17
clone size: .
CDR3 protein: CASSLLRAGGYTGELFF
CDR3 DNA: TGTGCCAGCAGCTTGTTGCGAGCGGGAGGGTATACCGGGGAGCTGTTTTTT

J gene: TRBJ2-5
V gene: TRBV4-1
D gene: TRBD2
CDR3 length: 15
clone size: .
CDR3 protein: CASSLGLAGVETQYF
CDR3 DNA: TGCGCCAGCAGCCTGGGACTAGCGGGAGTCGAGACCCAGTACTTC

J gene: TRBJ2-1
V gene: TRBV28
D gene: .
CDR3 length: 16
clone size: .
CDR3 protein: CASSLSARLAYNEQFF
CDR3 DNA: TGTGCCAGCAGTTTATCGGCGCGGCTAGCGTACAATGAGCAGTTCTTC

J gene: TRBJ2-3
V gene: TRBV2
D gene: TRBD2
CDR3 length: 17
clone size: .
CDR3 protein: CASWSPTSGRAADTQYF
CDR3 DNA: TGTGCCAGCTGGAGCCCCACTAGCGGGAGGGCCGCGGATACGCAGTATTTT

J gene: TRBJ2-7
V gene: TRBV29-1
D gene: .
CDR3 length: 13
clone size: .
CDR3 protein: CSVLGGAIYEQYF
CDR3 DNA: TGCAGCGTTTTAGGAGGGGCCATCTACGAGCAGTACTTC

J gene: TRBJ2-2
V gene: TRBV7-8
D gene: .
CDR3 length: 14
clone size: .
CDR3 protein: CASSGPKYTGELFF
CDR3 DNA: TGTGCCAGCAGCGGACCAAAGTACACCGGGGAGCTGTTTTTT

J gene: TRBJ2-5
V gene: TRBV7-9
D gene: TRBD2
CDR3 length: 17
clone size: .
CDR3 protein: CASSLVVLAGGQETQYF
CDR3 DNA: TGTGCCAGCAGCTTAGTTGTGCTAGCGGGAGGGCAAGAGACCCAGTACTTC

J gene: TRBJ2-1
V gene: TRBV29-1
D gene: .
CDR3 length: 12
clone size: .
CDR3 protein: CSVEKEFDEQFF
CDR3 DNA: TGCAGCGTTGAGAAAGAATTCGATGAGCAGTTCTTC

J gene: TRBJ1-5
V gene: TRBV6-1
D gene: .
CDR3 length: 15
clone size: .
CDR3 protein: CASSEASSLHQPQHF
CDR3 DNA: TGTGCCAGCAGTGAAGCATCCTCCCTCCATCAGCCCCAGCATTTT

J gene: TRBJ2-7
V gene: TRBV9
D gene: .
CDR3 length: 16
clone size: once
CDR3 protein: CASSSSRASSSYEQYF
CDR3 DNA: TGTGCCAGCAGCAGCTCGAGGGCCTCTAGCTCCTACGAGCAGTACTTC

J gene: TRBJ2-7
V gene: TRBV7-9
D gene: .
CDR3 length: 12
clone size: .
CDR3 protein: CASSLGEYEQYF
CDR3 DNA: TGTGCCAGCAGCTTAGGGGAGTACGAGCAGTACTTC

J gene: TRBJ1-1
V gene: TRBV5-1
D gene: .
CDR3 length: 14
clone size: .
CDR3 protein: CASSLEGWGTEAFF
CDR3 DNA: TGCGCCAGCAGCTTGGAAGGGTGGGGCACTGAAGCTTTCTTT

J gene: TRBJ1-3
V gene: TRBV28
D gene: TRBD1
CDR3 length: 15
clone size: .
CDR3 protein: CASRWTGDTGNTIYF
CDR3 DNA: TGTGCCAGCAGGTGGACAGGGGACACTGGAAACACCATATATTTT

J gene: TRBJ1-2
V gene: TRBV5-1
D gene: .
CDR3 length: 15
clone size: once
CDR3 protein: CASSLTSPLPYGYTF
CDR3 DNA: TGCGCCAGCAGCTTGACCTCTCCGCTCCCCTATGGCTACACCTTC

J gene: TRBJ2-3
V gene: TRBV23-1
D gene: TRBD1
CDR3 length: 16
clone size: .
CDR3 protein: CASSSLPGQSTDTQYF
CDR3 DNA: TGCGCCAGCAGTTCCCTACCGGGACAGAGCACAGATACGCAGTATTTT

J gene: TRBJ1-1
V gene: TRBV18
D gene: .
CDR3 length: 16
clone size: .
CDR3 protein: CASSPPKGRGETEAFF
CDR3 DNA: TGTGCCAGCTCACCCCCCAAAGGCAGGGGTGAGACTGAAGCTTTCTTT

J gene: TRBJ2-7
V gene: TRBV27
D gene: TRBD1
CDR3 length: 13
clone size: .
CDR3 protein: CASSPDRAHEQYF
CDR3 DNA: TGTGCCAGCAGCCCGGACAGGGCCCACGAGCAGTACTTC

J gene: TRBJ1-1
V gene: TRBV21-1
D gene: .
CDR3 length: 15
clone size: .
CDR3 protein: CASSVPGQGLPEAFF
CDR3 DNA: TGTGCCAGCAGTGTACCCGGACAGGGGCTCCCTGAAGCTTTCTTT

J gene: TRBJ2-7
V gene: TRBV19
D gene: .
CDR3 length: 14
clone size: .
CDR3 protein: CASSLGGRVYEQYF
CDR3 DNA: TGTGCCAGTAGTCTCGGAGGACGGGTCTACGAGCAGTACTTC

J gene: TRBJ2-2
V gene: TRBV6-5
D gene: TRBD1
CDR3 length: 15
clone size: .
CDR3 protein: CASSLTGANTGELFF
CDR3 DNA: TGTGCCAGCAGTTTGACAGGGGCGAACACCGGGGAGCTGTTTTTT

J gene: TRBJ1-1
V gene: TRBV12-5
D gene: .
CDR3 length: 14
clone size: .
CDR3 protein: CASGFKPGSTEAFF
CDR3 DNA: TGTGCTAGTGGTTTTAAACCAGGGAGCACTGAAGCTTTCTTT

J gene: TRBJ1-1
V gene: TRBV28
D gene: .
CDR3 length: 14
clone size: .
CDR3 protein: CASSLLVRNTEAFF
CDR3 DNA: TGTGCCAGCAGTTTATTGGTCAGAAACACTGAAGCTTTCTTT

J gene: TRBJ1-1
V gene: TRBV7-3
D gene: TRBD1
CDR3 length: 16
clone size: .
CDR3 protein: CASSSPDRAMNTEAFF
CDR3 DNA: TGTGCCAGCAGCTCACCGGACAGGGCCATGAACACTGAAGCTTTCTTT